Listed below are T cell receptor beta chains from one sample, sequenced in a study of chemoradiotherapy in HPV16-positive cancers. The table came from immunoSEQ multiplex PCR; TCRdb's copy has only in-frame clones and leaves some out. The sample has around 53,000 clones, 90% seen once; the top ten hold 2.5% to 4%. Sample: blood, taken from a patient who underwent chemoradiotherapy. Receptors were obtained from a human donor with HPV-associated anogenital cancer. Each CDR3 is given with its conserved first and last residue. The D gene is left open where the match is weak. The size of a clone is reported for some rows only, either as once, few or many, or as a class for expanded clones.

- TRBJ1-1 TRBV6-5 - TGTGCCAGCAGTTATGGGGAGGACTGGAACACTGAAGCTTTCTTT CASSYGEDWNTEAFF
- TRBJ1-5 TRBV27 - TGTGCCTCCCGGTACAGTTTTAATAGCAATCAGCCCCAGCATTTT CASRYSFNSNQPQHF
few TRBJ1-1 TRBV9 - TGTGCCAGCAGTCAAAGCCAGGGTCGCACTGAAGCTTTCTTT CASSQSQGRTEAFF
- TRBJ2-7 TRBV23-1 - TGCGCCAGCAGTCAATCTACAGGGTTATACGAGCAGTACTTC CASSQSTGLYEQYF
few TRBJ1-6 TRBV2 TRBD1 TGTGCCAGCAGTGTGCTAAGGGGGCCCGAGAATTCACCCCTCCACTTT CASSVLRGPENSPLHF
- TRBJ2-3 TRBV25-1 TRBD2 TGTGCCAGCAGTCCCCTAGCGGGGGCCGTACCAGGTACGCAGTATTTT CASSPLAGAVPGTQYF
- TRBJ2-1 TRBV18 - TGTGCCAGCTCACCCGGGGTAGGCTCCTACAATGAGCAGTTCTTC CASSPGVGSYNEQFF
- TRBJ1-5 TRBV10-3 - TGTGCCATCAGTGACCGCAGGGAGAATCAGCCCCAGCATTTT CAISDRRENQPQHF
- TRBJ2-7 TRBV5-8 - TGTGCCAGCAGCTTGGAAGTCGGCCTAGCCCACGAGCAGTACTTC CASSLEVGLAHEQYF
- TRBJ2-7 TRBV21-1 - TGTGCCAGCAGCAAAGAGGTGGGGAACGGGGTCTCCGAGCAGTACTTC CASSKEVGNGVSEQYF
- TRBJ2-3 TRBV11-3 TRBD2 TGTGCCAGCAGCTTAAGCGCTAGCGGGGGCCGCAATACGCAGTATTTT CASSLSASGGRNTQYF
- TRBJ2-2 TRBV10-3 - TGTGCCATCAGTGAGACCAGGAGTAACGGGGAGCTGTTTTTT CAISETRSNGELFF
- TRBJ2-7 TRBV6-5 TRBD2 TGTGCCAGCAGCCGGGGGGGGGCGGACAACGAGCAGTACTTC CASSRGGADNEQYF
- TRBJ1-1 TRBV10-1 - TGCGCCAGCAGTGAGTCAAGGGGTGAAGCTTTCTTT CASSESRGEAFF
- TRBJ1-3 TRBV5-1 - TGCGCCAGCAGCTCGAACCTAAATGGACGCAGCTCTGGAAACACCATATATTTT CASSSNLNGRSSGNTIYF
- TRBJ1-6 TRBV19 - TGTGCCAGTAGCGCCCGCGGAACCAATTCACCCCTCCACTTT CASSARGTNSPLHF
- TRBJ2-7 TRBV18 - TGTGCCAGCTCGCCCCGCCGGGACAAAGATTACGAGCAGTACTTC CASSPRRDKDYEQYF
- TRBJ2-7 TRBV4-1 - TGCGCCAGCAGCCACATCAGGGGAGAGGGTGTCTACGAGCAGTACTTC CASSHIRGEGVYEQYF
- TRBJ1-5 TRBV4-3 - TGCGCCAGCAGCCTATCCACGGGGGTAGGAGGACAGCCCCAGCATTTT CASSLSTGVGGQPQHF
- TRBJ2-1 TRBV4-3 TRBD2 TGCGCCAGCAGCCAAGATCAGTTGCGGGGGTCCAACTACAATGAGCAGTTCTTC CASSQDQLRGSNYNEQFF
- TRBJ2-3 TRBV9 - TGTGCCAGCAGCGCAAGCAGGACGGTTAGCACAGATACGCAGTATTTT CASSASRTVSTDTQYF
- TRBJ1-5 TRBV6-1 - TGTGCCAGCAGTGAGGGACCCGCATCGGGTCAGCCCCAGCATTTT CASSEGPASGQPQHF
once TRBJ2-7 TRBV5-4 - TGTGCCAGCAGCTTGGATGCCACAGGGTCGAACGAGCAGTACTTC CASSLDATGSNEQYF